This T cell receptor beta chain was found in a study of cytomegalovirus exposure and HLA in healthy donors. The CDR3 runs to 17 residues. The germline V gene has CDR1 SGHAT and CDR2 FQNNGV. As to this clone: At one of its ends the junction is not consistent with the germline gene, which may arise from a read error.

The PCR made use of 60 Vbeta and 13 Jbeta primers. Sequencing was performed with immunoSEQ multiplex PCR; in TCRdb, only in-frame clones are kept and a portion is missing. Of fewer than 45,000 clones listed, approximately 76% are singletons. The clonotype was recovered from a woman in her twenties or thirties in good health and CMV-seropositive. Source material: PBMCs. The chain has TRBV11-2 and TRBJ1-2, with TRBD1 matching 8 bases. The CDR3: CTSSLGGQGTLNYGYTF. For the CDR3, the DNA is TGTACCAGCAGCTTGGGCGGACAGGGAACCCTTAACTATGGCTACACCTTC.